This TCR beta chain stems from a study of shared clonotypes between healthy human individuals. A deep-level run was used for the assay. Unsorted PBMC replicate PCRs drew on roughly 300 ng DNA, representing 30,000 to 35,000 T cell genomes. Assay: immunoSEQ multiplex PCR; the TCRdb copy retains only in-frame clones and omits some. The data show around 440,000 clones, 77% seen once. This clone has only one observation. Trimming removed 7 bases from V and 4 bases from J; junction bases left unmatched: 7. The germline V gene encodes CDR1 SQVTM and CDR2 ANQGSEA. The length of the CDR3 is 13 residues. Nashville, Tennessee was home to all donors, each a Caucasian adult.

This clonotype was obtained from a woman aged 40 to 50 in good health. Some clones in this sample may be carry-over from other donors' samples. The sample comprised PBMCs. This chain links TRBV29-1 with TRBJ2-1; 7 bases line up with TRBD1. Here the CDR3 DNA reads TGCAGCGCCCGGACAGGAACTTACAATGAGCAGTTCTTC. Amino acid sequence: CSARTGTYNEQFF.